These 29 T cell receptor beta chains originate from one sample sequenced in a study of CD8+ T cells in alopecia areata. RNA was extracted and reverse transcribed into cDNA as the sequencing template. This table comes from immunoSEQ multiplex PCR, and its TCRdb copy is limited to in-frame clones, with some not included. Of approximately 31,000 clones listed, roughly 80% are singletons. Sequencing was performed on NKG2D-low CD8+ T cells sorted from blood. These receptors originate from a human donor with alopecia areata.

This clone was observed a handful of times. The chain couples TRBV7-9 to TRBJ2-7, with 7 bases identical to TRBD1. The CDR3 length is 12 residues. V gave up 6 bases and J gave up 6 bases; unmatched junction bases: 5. Germline V gene lookup returns CDR1 SEHNR and CDR2 FQNEAQ (reference sequence). CDR3 nucleotides: TGTGCCAGCAGTAACAGGGGCCCCGAGCAGTACTTC. Protein: CASSNRGPEQYF.

This chain uses TRBV28 with TRBJ2-7; no definite D call. Trimming shortened V by 6 bases and J by 2 bases, and 14 bases separated the two germline ends. Germline V lookup: CDR1 MDHEN, CDR2 SYDVKM. CDR3 length: 14 amino acids. CDR3 amino acids: CASSPEIGPYEQYF. The CDR3 region has the DNA TGTGCCAGCAGCCCCGAGATTGGTCCCTACGAGCAGTACTTC. The whole variable domain, remainder taken from reference TRBV28 and TRBJ2-7, is DVKVTQSSRYLVKRTGEKVFLECVQDMDHENMFWYRQDPGLGLRLIYFSYDVKMKEKGDIPEGYSVSREKKERFSLILESASTNQTSMYLCASSPEIGPYEQYFGPGTRLTVT.

The chain carries TRBV7-2 and TRBJ2-3, with TRBD2 as a possible D gene (5 bases). This CDR3 spans 14 amino acids. V lost 3 bases and J lost 4, with 11 bases in between. Germline V CDR1 and CDR2: SGHTA, FQGNSA. The CDR3 sequence is CASSFLTSPDTQYF. For the CDR3, the DNA is TGTGCCAGCAGCTTCCTAACTAGTCCAGATACGCAGTATTTT.

The gene calls are TRBV28 and TRBJ2-5; TRBD1 or TRBD2 may be the D gene (5 bases each). V was clipped by 8 bases and J by 13 bases, with 14 bases between them. Germline values: CDR1 MDHEN, CDR2 SYDVKM. This CDR3 is built from 10 residues. The CDR3 DNA reads as TGTGCCAGCGGAAACCTGGGGGTGTACTTC. Protein: CASGNLGVYF.

The V call is TRBV4-2, the J call TRBJ2-1; TRBD1 matches 8 bases. The V and J ends lost 3 bases and 4 bases, in that order; junction bases with no gene match: 2. CDR1 and CDR2 from the germline V gene are LGHNA and YNFKEQ. CDR3 length: 14 residues. CDR3 residues: CASSQDREYNEQFF. The CDR3 nucleotides are TGTGCCAGCAGCCAGGACAGGGAATACAATGAGCAGTTCTTC.

This clone is classed as medium-sized. The rearrangement links TRBV7-9 to TRBJ2-7; tentatively, D is TRBD1 or TRBD2 (6 bases each). This CDR3 has 13 amino acids. The germline V and J ends were trimmed by 5 bases and 6 bases, with 14 bases remaining between them. The V gene's germline CDR1 is SEHNR and CDR2 FQNEAQ (reference sequence). This chain's CDR3 is CASSPGAVLEQYF. The DNA for the CDR3 is TGTGCCAGCAGCCCGGGGGCCGTGCTCGAGCAGTACTTC.

The CDR3 region is CASSPDGGDETQYF. The CDR3 nucleotides read TGTGCCAGCAGCCCGGACGGGGGAGACGAGACCCAGTACTTC. V gene TRBV9 combines with J gene TRBJ2-5; perhaps TRBD2 as D (6 bases). Trimming removed 4 bases at V and 5 bases at J, with 15 bases between. Germline V gene data show CDR1 as SGDLS and CDR2 as YYNGEE. The CDR3 is made up of 14 amino acids.

V gene TRBV15 combines with J gene TRBJ2-7; unclear D gene. CDR1 and CDR2 (germline): LNHNV, YYDKDF (reference sequence). CDR3 length: 13 residues. V lost 3 bases, J lost 3 bases, and 9 bases lay in between. DNA for the CDR3: TGTGCCACCAGCAGTCTGGACCGCTACGAGCAGTACTTC. Its translation is CATSSLDRYEQYF. The complete variable domain, with remaining parts taken from reference TRBV15 and TRBJ2-7, reads DAMVIQNPRYQVTQFGKPVTLSCSQTLNHNVMYWYQQKSSQAPKLLFHYYDKDFNNEADTPDNFQSRRPNTSFCFLDIRSPGLGDTAMYLCATSSLDRYEQYFGPGTRLTVT.

This clone was observed a handful of times. The CDR3 DNA sequence: TGTGCCAGCAGCTTAGTAGGGGACAGGGCCCAATACGAGCAGTACTTC. This encodes CASSLVGDRAQYEQYF. V usage is TRBV7-8 and J usage is TRBJ2-7; 9 bases line up with TRBD1. The CDR3 loop spans 16 amino acids. Germline CDR1 reads SGHVS; CDR2 reads FQNEAQ. V lost 1 base and J lost 4; bases outside the gene matches: 8. Full variable domain (missing parts from reference TRBV7-8 and TRBJ2-7): GAGVSQSPRYKVAKRGQDVALRCDPISGHVSLFWYQQALGQGPEFLTYFQNEAQLDKSGLPSDRFFAERPEGSVSTLKIQRTQQEDSAVYLCASSLVGDRAQYEQYFGPGTRLTVT.

The rearrangement joins TRBV14 to TRBJ1-4, with no clear D. The germline V and J ends were trimmed by 1 base and 4 bases, with 7 bases remaining between them. The CDR3 runs to 14 residues. Germline lookup yields CDR1 SGHDN and CDR2 FVKESK. Here the CDR3 reads CASSQAPVNEKLFF. CDR3 coding DNA: TGTGCCAGCAGCCAAGCCCCGGTTAATGAAAAACTGTTTTTT.

The V and J genes are TRBV27 and TRBJ1-2; the match to TRBD1 covers 8 bases. The CDR3 has 16 amino acids. The V gene end was trimmed by 4 bases and the J gene end by 7 bases; junction bases not matched to a gene: 14. The V gene's germline CDR1 is MNHEY and CDR2 SMNVEV (reference sequence). The DNA for the CDR3 is TGTGCCAGCAGTTCCATCAATCAGGGGGCGCGTTTTGGCTACACCTTC. The encoded protein is CASSSINQGARFGYTF.

CDR3 DNA: TGTGCCAGCAGCGTAGCCCCCTCCTACGAGCAGTACTTC. This sequence encodes CASSVAPSYEQYF. V is TRBV9 and J is TRBJ2-7; no clear D. V gave up 0 bases and J gave up 0 bases, with 4 bases separating them. CDR1 is SGDLS, CDR2 YYNGEE, per germline. This CDR3 is built from 13 residues.

The sample holds one count of this clone. The chain has TRBV5-1 and TRBJ2-5; D remains ambiguous. Trimming cost V 0 bases and J 5 bases, with 8 bases left between them. This CDR3 region has 13 residues. The germline gives CDR1 SGHRS, CDR2 YFSETQ. The CDR3 spells CASSLANGETQYF. The CDR3 DNA reads TGCGCCAGCAGCTTGGCCAACGGGGAGACCCAGTACTTC.

This chain joins TRBV7-9 and TRBJ2-3, with TRBD1 matching over 10 bases. Germline V CDR1 and CDR2: SEHNR, FQNEAQ (reference sequence). Trimming took 6 bases from V and 4 from J; bases not matched to a gene: 10. This CDR3 has 16 amino acids. In DNA form, the CDR3 reads TGTGCCAGCAGACAAAGACAGGGGGCGGTTTCAGATACGCAGTATTTT. Protein sequence: CASRQRQGAVSDTQYF.

This clone was seen only a few times. The CDR3 sequence is CASSYSRAYEQYF. CDR3 nucleotide sequence: TGTGCCAGCAGCTATAGTAGGGCCTACGAGCAGTACTTC. V usage is TRBV7-2 and J usage is TRBJ2-7; no clear D. V was shortened by 4 bases and J by 2 bases, with 9 bases between the two germline ends. The CDR3 totals 13 residues. Per the germline V gene, CDR1 is SGHTA and CDR2 is FQGNSA.

This sequence joins TRBV5-4 and TRBJ2-7; either TRBD1 or TRBD2 may fit D (6 bases each). The CDR3 is 13 amino acids. Trimming cost V 4 bases and J 9 bases, with 17 bases left between them. The germline V gene encodes CDR1 SGHNT and CDR2 YYREEE (reference sequence). For the CDR3, the DNA is TGTGCCAGCAGCCCACTGAACGAGGGGGGGCAGTACTTC. It is translated as CASSPLNEGGQYF.

Notes on this clone: Other DNA variants within this sample encode the same CDR3. V and J are TRBV29-1 and TRBJ1-1, with unresolved D. The length of the CDR3 is 11 residues. V was trimmed by 3 bases and J by 1 base, leaving 3 bases between them. CDR1 is SQVTM and CDR2 is ANQGSEA in the germline V gene. CDR3 in DNA: TGCAGCGTTGACACGAACACTGAAGCTTTCTTT. This gives the protein CSVDTNTEAFF. Supplemented by reference TRBV29-1 and TRBJ1-1, the full variable domain reads SAVISQKPSRDICQRGTSLTIQCQVDSQVTMMFWYRQQPGQSLTLIATANQGSEATYESGFVIDKFPISRPNLTFSTLTVSNMSPEDSSIYLCSVDTNTEAFFGQGTRLTVV.

This chain links TRBV4-1 with TRBJ2-7, with D perhaps matching TRBD1 or TRBD2 (6 bases each). Germline loops: CDR1 MGHRA, CDR2 YSYEKL. Trimming cost V 1 base and J 3 bases, with 13 bases left between them. The CDR3 length is 15 residues. The CDR3 nucleotides are TGCGCCAGCAGCCAAGTTTCGGGGGCTGTCTACGAGCAGTACTTC. Its translation is CASSQVSGAVYEQYF.

The V call is TRBV27, the J call TRBJ2-1, with TRBD2 matching over 7 bases. CDR3 length: 15 residues. The V gene end was trimmed by 3 bases and the J gene end by 2 bases; junction bases not matched to a gene: 4. Looked up from germline, CDR1 is MNHEY and CDR2 is SMNVEV (reference sequence). This CDR3 is CASSFQAGTYNEQFF. The CDR3 DNA reads TGTGCCAGCAGTTTTCAAGCGGGAACCTACAATGAGCAGTTCTTC.

J is TRBJ2-5 and V is TRBV28; D unclear. The CDR3 contains 11 residues. V lost 3 bases, J lost 4 bases, and 3 bases lay in between. The V gene's germline CDR1 is MDHEN and CDR2 SYDVKM. The DNA for the CDR3 is TGTGCCAGCAGTTTGGGAGAGACCCAGTACTTC. Its protein is CASSLGETQYF. Drawing the rest from reference TRBV28 and TRBJ2-5, the complete variable domain is DVKVTQSSRYLVKRTGEKVFLECVQDMDHENMFWYRQDPGLGLRLIYFSYDVKMKEKGDIPEGYSVSREKKERFSLILESASTNQTSMYLCASSLGETQYFGPGTRLLVL.

This clone was observed a handful of times. The rearrangement joins TRBV18 to TRBJ2-7; D gene ambiguous. The CDR3 totals 13 residues. V was trimmed by 3 bases and J by 3 bases, leaving 9 bases between them. Looked up from germline, CDR1 is KGHSH and CDR2 is LQKENI. The chain's CDR3 is CASSPGIGYEQYF. The CDR3 nucleotides read TGTGCCAGCTCACCTGGCATCGGCTACGAGCAGTACTTC.

This sequence joins TRBV5-1 and TRBJ2-5; D uncertain. The length of the CDR3 is 14 residues. Germline V gene sequence: CDR1 SGHRS, CDR2 YFSETQ. Trimming left V 2 bases short and J 1 base short, with 9 bases between. The CDR3 here is CASSFDRIQETQYF. CDR3 in DNA: TGCGCCAGCAGCTTCGACCGGATCCAAGAGACCCAGTACTTC. Filled out from reference TRBV5-1 and TRBJ2-5, the complete variable domain reads KAGVTQTPRYLIKTRGQQVTLSCSPISGHRSVSWYQQTPGQGLQFLFEYFSETQRNKGNFPGRFSGRQFSNSRSEMNVSTLELGDSALYLCASSFDRIQETQYFGPGTRLLVL.

This clone came up once. The gene calls are TRBV7-9 and TRBJ1-2, with 7 bases aligning to TRBD1. The germline gives CDR1 SEHNR, CDR2 FQNEAQ (reference sequence). The CDR3 is made up of 17 amino acids. The V and J ends lost 5 bases and 6 bases, in that order; junction bases with no gene match: 18. This CDR3 reads CASSQTTITGVWHGYTF. DNA for the CDR3: TGTGCCAGCAGCCAAACCACTATTACAGGGGTTTGGCATGGCTACACCTTC.

This clone was counted once. The chain recombines TRBV27 with TRBJ1-5; D gene unclear. This CDR3 is 15 amino acids long. Germline loops: CDR1 MNHEY, CDR2 SMNVEV (reference sequence). V was cut by 2 bases and J by 2 bases, with 10 bases left in between. Here the CDR3 reads CASSLIGNGNQPQHF. DNA of the CDR3: TGTGCCAGCAGTTTAATAGGGAATGGCAATCAGCCCCAGCATTTT.

This clone was recorded once. The CDR3 is CSAASGGAAGELFF. In DNA, the CDR3 is TGCAGCGCCGCGTCTGGGGGCGCAGCCGGGGAGCTGTTTTTT. The chain carries TRBV29-1 and TRBJ2-2; TRBD1 is a possible D gene (6 bases). From germline, CDR1 is SQVTM and CDR2 ANQGSEA. Trimming pared 7 bases from V and 6 bases from J, leaving 18 bases between. The CDR3 is 14 amino acids.

The chain has TRBV4-1 and TRBJ2-7, with D possibly TRBD1 on 5 matching bases. The length of the CDR3 is 15 residues. Trimming took 1 base from V and 2 from J, leaving 12 bases between them. Germline CDR1 reads MGHRA; CDR2 reads YSYEKL. The CDR3 bases are TGCGCCAGCAGCCAAGTTCAGGGCATTACCTACGAGCAGTACTTC. Translating gives CASSQVQGITYEQYF.

The V call is TRBV4-2, the J call TRBJ2-3; D not resolved. Trimming took 2 bases from V and 2 from J, leaving 14 bases between them. CDR1 and CDR2 (germline): LGHNA, YNFKEQ. The CDR3 contains 16 residues. CDR3 protein: CASSQRVSVNTDTQYF. The DNA of the CDR3 is TGTGCCAGCAGCCAAAGAGTATCCGTAAACACAGATACGCAGTATTTT.

The gene calls are TRBV4-1 and TRBJ1-1; D unresolved. Trimming pared 1 base from V and 1 base from J, leaving 7 bases between. Looked up from germline, CDR1 is MGHRA and CDR2 is YSYEKL. This CDR3 contains 14 residues. This CDR3 reads CASSQGEGNTEAFF. The CDR3, as DNA: TGCGCCAGCAGCCAAGGGGAAGGGAACACTGAAGCTTTCTTT.

V and J are TRBV4-3 and TRBJ1-2; no firm D call. The CDR3 covers 13 residues. V gave up 1 base and J gave up 4 bases, with 7 bases separating them. In germline, CDR1 is LGHNA, CDR2 YSLEER. The CDR3 spells CASSQAPLYGYTF. The CDR3 bases are TGCGCCAGCAGCCAAGCCCCCCTCTATGGCTACACCTTC.